The 27 T cell receptor beta chains below come from one sample, sequenced in a study of CD4 T cell repertoires in COVID-19. TCRdb's copy holds only in-frame clones and misses some; the assay was immunoSEQ multiplex PCR. The table lists approximately 75,000 clones, roughly 85% of them singletons. Sequenced material: CD4+ T cells from peripheral blood, taken after recovery from COVID-19. Receptors originate from a human donor who had COVID-19.

CDR3 sequence (DNA): TGTGCCAGCAGCTTTTTACCGGGAGGGCCCGACACCGGGGAGCTGTTTTTT. The encoded protein is CASSFLPGGPDTGELFF. V is TRBV7-2 and J is TRBJ2-2; 8 bases fit TRBD2. V lost 3 bases and J lost 3; bases outside the gene matches: 9. Germline CDR1 and CDR2: SGHTA and FQGNSA. There are 17 residues in the CDR3.

V gene TRBV5-1 combines with J gene TRBJ2-1; 8 bases map to TRBD2. Trimming cost V 7 bases and J 4 bases; bases outside gene matches: 16. CDR3 size: 17 residues. The germline V gene has CDR1 SGHRS and CDR2 YFSETQ. CDR3 protein: CASDRTGTRAGYNEQFF. The CDR3 bases are TGCGCCAGCGACAGAACCGGGACTAGGGCGGGATACAATGAGCAGTTCTTC.

The CDR3, as DNA: TGTGCCAGCAGTGAGAATAGCGCCACCTACGAGCAGTACTTC. This translates into CASSENSATYEQYF. This chain links TRBV2 with TRBJ2-7; D possibly corresponds to TRBD2 (5 bases). Germline loops: CDR1 SNHLY, CDR2 FYNNEI. The V end lost 3 bases, the J end lost 2 bases, and 11 bases lay between the germline ends. The CDR3 consists of 14 residues.

The V gene is TRBV7-2, the J gene TRBJ2-5; the match to TRBD2 covers 7 bases. Germline trimming cut 6 bases from V and 4 bases from J; bases unmatched to any gene: 17. This CDR3 contains 17 residues. Germline loops: CDR1 SGHTA, CDR2 FQGNSA. The DNA for the CDR3 is TGTGCCAGCAGACGCTGGGGTGGGCTAGCGGTCCCAGAGACCCAGTACTTC. This translates into CASRRWGGLAVPETQYF.

This clone was found once. The rearrangement links TRBV5-1 to TRBJ2-7, with 8 bases fitting TRBD2. V lost 5 bases, J lost 2 bases, and 9 bases stayed unmatched. The germline CDR1 and CDR2 sequences are SGHRS and YFSETQ. This CDR3 spans 15 amino acids. The CDR3 loop is CASRPGGSLAYEQYF. CDR3 coding DNA: TGCGCCAGCAGGCCGGGGGGGTCGCTGGCCTACGAGCAGTACTTC.

This clone was detected only a few times. The rearrangement links TRBV29-1 to TRBJ1-4, with 7 bases identical to TRBD1. The CDR3 sequence is 14 residues long. CDR1 SQVTM and CDR2 ANQGSEA come from the germline V gene. The V segment lost 6 bases and the J segment 10 bases; nucleotides outside the gene matches: 14. CDR3 DNA sequence: TGCAGCGTGGAAACCACAGGGGAAGTTGGAAAACTGTTTTTT. Its protein product is CSVETTGEVGKLFF.

The chain joins TRBV20-1 to TRBJ2-1; D uncertain. CDR3 length equals 11 residues. Trimming removed 0 bases at V and 11 bases at J, with 8 bases between. Germline assignment: CDR1 DFQATT and CDR2 SNEGSKA (reference sequence). The CDR3 loop is CSARDLGKQFF. DNA for the CDR3: TGCAGTGCTAGAGATTTGGGAAAGCAGTTCTTC.

V usage is TRBV15 and J usage is TRBJ2-3, with 7 positions matching TRBD2. The CDR3 loop spans 15 amino acids. V shed 1 base and J 3 bases; nucleotides not matched to a gene: 4. Germline CDR1 reads LNHNV; CDR2 reads YYDKDF (reference sequence). Here the CDR3 DNA reads TGTGCCACCAGCAGAGGGACTAGTTTGACAGATACGCAGTATTTT. This sequence encodes CATSRGTSLTDTQYF.

This rearrangement joins TRBV7-2 to TRBJ1-1; D ambiguous. CDR3 length equals 14 residues. CDR1 SGHTA and CDR2 FQGNSA come from the germline V gene. Deletions cut 5 bases from V and 1 base from J, with 11 bases between. CDR3 residues: CASSTQTSNTEAFF. The CDR3 DNA follows: TGTGCCAGCAGCACACAGACATCGAACACTGAAGCTTTCTTT.

This chain connects TRBV25-1 to TRBJ2-6, with D uncertain. CDR3 length equals 15 residues. CDR1 is MGHDK, CDR2 SYGVNS, per germline. Trimming removed 0 bases at V and 2 bases at J, with 5 bases between. The CDR3 region has the DNA TGTGCCAGCAGTGAATATAGGGCTGGGGCCAACGTCCTGACTTTC. Translated: CASSEYRAGANVLTF.

The chain employs TRBV5-1 and TRBJ1-4, with 7 bases that match TRBD1. This CDR3 contains 16 residues. V was clipped by 5 bases and J by 7 bases; unmatched bases: 14. In germline, CDR1 is SGHRS, CDR2 YFSETQ. This chain's CDR3 is CASRPPDTGAGEKLFF. The CDR3 bases are TGCGCCAGCAGACCCCCGGATACAGGGGCTGGTGAAAAACTGTTTTTT.

V and J are TRBV5-6 and TRBJ1-5; weak D call: TRBD1 (5 bases). Germline CDR1 SGHDT, CDR2 YYEEEE. The V end lost 2 bases, the J end lost 7 bases, and 13 bases lay between the germline ends. The CDR3 length is 14 residues. The CDR3 nucleotides read TGTGCCAGCAGCTTCGGGGCCGGGGACCAGCCCCAGCATTTT. It codes for CASSFGAGDQPQHF. The full variable domain, its missing parts supplied by reference TRBV5-6 and TRBJ1-5, is DAGVTQSPTHLIKTRGQQVTLRCSPKSGHDTVSWYQQALGQGPQFIFQYYEEEERQRGNFPDRFSGHQFPNYSSELNVNALLLGDSALYLCASSFGAGDQPQHFGDGTRLSIL.

CDR3 amino acids: CASKSSGQGEKLFF. As DNA, the CDR3 is TGCGCCAGCAAAAGCTCCGGGCAAGGTGAAAAACTGTTTTTT. The chain is built from TRBV5-1 and TRBJ1-4, with D unresolved. There are 14 residues in the CDR3. Germline CDR1 is SGHRS and CDR2 is YFSETQ. V lost 6 bases and J lost 7, with 16 bases in between. Full variable domain (rest looked up from reference TRBV5-1 and TRBJ1-4): KAGVTQTPRYLIKTRGQQVTLSCSPISGHRSVSWYQQTPGQGLQFLFEYFSETQRNKGNFPGRFSGRQFSNSRSEMNVSTLELGDSALYLCASKSSGQGEKLFFGSGTQLSVL.

The chain joins TRBV11-2 to TRBJ1-3; D remains unclear. Germline CDR1 is SGHAT and CDR2 is FQNNGV. Trimming pared 1 base from V and 4 bases from J, leaving 14 bases between. This CDR3 region has 16 residues. The CDR3 sequence is CASSLVGPEEGNTIYF. Here the CDR3 DNA reads TGTGCCAGCAGCTTAGTGGGTCCGGAGGAGGGAAACACCATATATTTT.

CDR3 amino acids: CASIESGTAYGYTF. The CDR3 DNA reads as TGCGCCAGCATCGAATCCGGGACAGCCTATGGCTACACCTTC. The V gene is TRBV23-1, the J gene TRBJ1-2, with TRBD1 matching 7 bases. TRBV23-1 is recorded as an ORF, its role being uncertain. The CDR3 sequence is 14 residues long. The V gene end was trimmed by 7 bases and the J gene end by 4 bases; junction bases not matched to a gene: 9.

The V gene is TRBV14, the J gene TRBJ1-2, with a possible D match to TRBD1 (5 bases). The CDR3 contains 16 residues. Germline CDR1 reads SGHDN; CDR2 reads FVKESK. Trimming took 0 bases from V and 3 from J, leaving 14 bases between them. The CDR3 region is CASSQDRGAGHYGYTF. The CDR3, as DNA: TGTGCCAGCAGCCAAGATCGGGGCGCAGGACACTATGGCTACACCTTC.

This clone showed up just a few times. The genes are TRBV5-1 and TRBJ1-6; TRBD1 matches 7 bases. CDR3 length equals 14 residues. CDR1 is SGHRS and CDR2 is YFSETQ in the germline V gene. After removal of 4 bases from V and 5 bases from J, the junction contained 3 bases not matched to a gene. The CDR3 region is CASSPGQDNSPLHF. In DNA form, the CDR3 reads TGCGCCAGCAGCCCTGGACAGGATAATTCACCCCTCCACTTT.

This chain links TRBV5-8 with TRBJ1-5; tentative D call: TRBD1 (5 bases). The length of the CDR3 is 16 residues. The germline V and J ends were trimmed by 3 bases and 2 bases, with 15 bases remaining between them. Germline V lookup: CDR1 SGHTS, CDR2 YDEGEE. The CDR3: CASSWSGFGGNQPQHF. CDR3 nucleotide sequence: TGTGCCAGCAGCTGGTCAGGGTTTGGGGGCAATCAGCCCCAGCATTTT.

V gene TRBV10-1 combines with J gene TRBJ2-5; D possibly corresponds to TRBD2 (5 bases). Trimming took 5 bases from V and 4 from J, leaving 8 bases between them. This CDR3 region has 12 residues. The germline V gene has CDR1 WNHNN and CDR2 SYGVQD (reference sequence). The CDR3 is CASSSAGETQYF. The CDR3 coding sequence is TGCGCCAGCAGTTCGGCGGGAGAGACCCAGTACTTC.

The chain links TRBV7-9 to TRBJ2-1; D gene uncertain. V lost 5 bases and J lost 1, with 15 bases in between. CDR1 SEHNR and CDR2 FQNEAQ come from the germline V gene (reference sequence). This CDR3 is 16 amino acids long. The CDR3 here is CASSQKRGVSYNEQFF. Here the CDR3 DNA reads TGTGCCAGCAGCCAAAAACGTGGGGTTTCCTACAATGAGCAGTTCTTC.

The rearrangement links TRBV6-5 to TRBJ1-6; D ambiguous. The CDR3 is 13 amino acids. V was cut by 6 bases and J by 2 bases, with 5 bases left in between. From germline, CDR1 is MNHEY and CDR2 SVGAGI. This CDR3 is CASSPAYNSPLHF. The CDR3 nucleotides read TGTGCCAGCAGCCCCGCCTATAATTCACCCCTCCACTTT.

This chain uses TRBV10-3 with TRBJ1-2, with D possibly being TRBD1 (5 bases). CDR1 and CDR2 (germline): ENHRY, SYGVKD. Trimming removed 6 bases from V and 4 bases from J, with 12 bases in between. The CDR3 sequence is 13 residues long. The DNA of the CDR3 is TGTGCCATCAGCGCAGGGACGGGCTATGGCTACACCTTC. As protein: CAISAGTGYGYTF.

This chain connects TRBV23-1 to TRBJ2-3, with D possibly being TRBD2 (9 bases). TRBV23-1 is sorted into the ORF group, with uncertain function. V lost 4 bases, J lost 3 bases, and 41 bases lay in between. The CDR3 is made up of 24 amino acids. Here the CDR3 reads CASSPTNQPGGLQREEGITDTQYF. In DNA form, the CDR3 reads TGCGCCAGCAGTCCTACGAATCAACCAGGGGGCTTGCAGCGGGAGGAAGGAATAACAGATACGCAGTATTTT.

The V gene is TRBV28, the J gene TRBJ2-7; D is undetermined. This CDR3 is built from 14 residues. Germline lookup yields CDR1 MDHEN and CDR2 SYDVKM. V lost 1 base and J lost 4, with 11 bases in between. CDR3 loop: CASSLYGREYEQYF. The DNA for the CDR3 is TGTGCCAGCAGTTTATACGGGCGCGAGTACGAGCAGTACTTC.

J is TRBJ2-4 and V is TRBV30; D is unresolved. V lost 2 bases and J 3 bases, leaving 11 bases between the germline ends. The CDR3 contains 14 residues. Germline CDR1 GTSNPN, CDR2 SVGIG (reference sequence). The CDR3 spells CAWSFGIGKNIQYF. CDR3 bases: TGTGCCTGGAGTTTTGGGATTGGCAAAAACATTCAGTACTTC.

The chain couples TRBV20-1 to TRBJ2-3; 8 positions match TRBD2. Trimming cost V 6 bases and J 5 bases; bases outside gene matches: 13. The CDR3 has 15 amino acids. The germline V gene encodes CDR1 DFQATT and CDR2 SNEGSKA (reference sequence). Here the CDR3 reads CSASGLAPLGDTQYF. The CDR3 DNA follows: TGCAGTGCGAGTGGACTAGCCCCTCTGGGAGATACGCAGTATTTT.

In this sample, this clone turned up a few times. The J gene is TRBJ2-7, the V gene TRBV30; TRBD2 agrees at 12 bases. The CDR3 has 15 amino acids. CDR1 is GTSNPN and CDR2 is SVGIG in the germline V gene (reference sequence). Losses at the gene ends were 3 bases for V and 3 bases for J; bases not matched to a gene: 6. CDR3 nucleotides: TGTGCCTGGAGAGCGAAACTAGCGGGAGGCTACGAGCAGTACTTC. Protein product: CAWRAKLAGGYEQYF.